These 3 T cell receptor beta chains originate from one sample sequenced in a study of T-cell memory formation after mild COVID-19. TCRdb reanalysed the 5' RACE reads using MiXCR and keeps one entry per CDR3 protein. The table records 200,000 to 250,000 distinct CDR3 sequences, roughly a tenth of them present only once. The sample consisted of PBMCs or a T cell subset sorted from them (not recorded which). The receptors shown here come from a man younger than 35 who had mild COVID-19 (a few samples of this study predate the infection). Cell type and time point are not known.

This chain joins TRBV6-1 and TRBJ1-1; 10 bases agree with TRBD1. Trimming removed 8 bases from V and 6 bases from J; junction bases left unmatched: 9. The length of the CDR3 is 14 residues. Germline V CDR1 and CDR2: MNHNS, SASEGT. In nucleotides, the CDR3 is TGTGCCAGCGCGTTGACAGGGGGCTTGGCTGAAGCTTTCTTT. It translates to CASALTGGLAEAFF.

The genes are TRBV11-2 and TRBJ2-1, with a possible D match to TRBD1 (6 bases). Trimming shortened V by 4 bases and J by 0 bases, and 13 bases separated the two germline ends. The CDR3 has 16 residues. Germline loops: CDR1 SGHAT, CDR2 FQNNGV. In DNA form, the CDR3 reads TGTGCCAGCAGCTCAATTCAGGGGCTCTCCTACAATGAGCAGTTCTTC. This codes for CASSSIQGLSYNEQFF.

There are a few counts of this clonotype. The J gene is TRBJ2-3, the V gene TRBV7-2; D may correspond to TRBD1 or TRBD2 (5 bases each). Deletions cut 4 bases from V and 6 bases from J, with 14 bases between. Per the germline V gene, CDR1 is SGHTA and CDR2 is FQGNSA. There are 14 residues in the CDR3. Here the CDR3 reads CASSSRDHRDTQYF. The CDR3 coding sequence is TGTGCCAGCAGCTCCCGGGACCACAGGGATACGCAGTATTTT. Looking up the rest from reference TRBV7-2 and TRBJ2-3 gives the full variable domain: GAGVSQSPSNKVTEKGKDVELRCDPISGHTALYWYRQSLGQGLEFLIYFQGNSAPDKSGLPSDRFSAERTGGSVSTLTIQRTQQEDSAVYLCASSSRDHRDTQYFGPGTRLTVL.